This T cell receptor (beta chain) was sequenced in a study of T cell responses to AZD1222 COVID-19 vaccine. TCRdb's copy holds only in-frame clones and misses some; the assay was immunoSEQ multiplex PCR. The top ten hold roughly 0.99% of the sample, which has about 200,000 clones, approximately 93% seen once. Points from the study as a whole: It was only six AZD1222 recipients who were seropositive at baseline. Donors were largely white British and mainly female; clonal diversity was possibly underestimated.

V was trimmed by 2 bases and J by 1 base, leaving 8 bases between them. The CDR3 length is 14 residues. The germline CDR1 and CDR2 sequences are MDHEN and SYDVKM. Of note for this clone: As yet, its antigen is unknown.

The TCR originated in an adult who received the AZD1222 COVID-19 vaccine. Sequenced here: peripheral blood, sampled 28 days after the second AZD1222 dose. The rearrangement uses TRBV28 and TRBJ1-1; D is undetermined. The CDR3 loop is CASSLSNPNTEAFF. DNA for the CDR3: TGTGCCAGCAGTTTAAGCAACCCGAACACTGAAGCTTTCTTT.